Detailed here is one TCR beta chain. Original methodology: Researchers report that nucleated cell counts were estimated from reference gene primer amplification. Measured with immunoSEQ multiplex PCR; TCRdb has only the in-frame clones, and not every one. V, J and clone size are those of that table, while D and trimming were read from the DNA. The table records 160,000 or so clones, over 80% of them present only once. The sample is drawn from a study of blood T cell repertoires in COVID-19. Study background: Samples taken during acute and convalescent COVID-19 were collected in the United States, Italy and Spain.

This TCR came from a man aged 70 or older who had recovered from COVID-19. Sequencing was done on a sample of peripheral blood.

This CDR3 reads CASSKGADEKLFF. As DNA, the CDR3 is TGTGCCAGCAGCAAGGGGGCTGATGAAAAACTGTTTTTT. The chain recombines TRBV12-3 or TRBV12-4 with TRBJ1-4; TRBD1 agrees at 7 bases. The CDR3 sequence is 13 residues long. The V segment lost 6 bases and the J segment 6 bases; nucleotides outside the gene matches: 4.